The 11 T cell receptor beta chains listed next were all sequenced from one sample in a study of radiation and T cells in renal cell carcinoma. Time point of the sample: blood 2 weeks post-SBRT. The treatment here: 15 Gy SBRT to primary tumor, nephrectomy 4 weeks later. Generated by immunoSEQ multiplex PCR, the TCRdb table keeps only in-frame clones and is missing some. Of roughly 130,000 clones in the sample, more than 70% are singletons; the top ten hold almost 6%. The sample was blood, taken from a patient whose treatment included radiotherapy and nephrectomy. The source is a woman between 65 and 79 years old with renal cell carcinoma.

The chain is built from TRBV7-2 and TRBJ2-7; possibly TRBD1 for D (5 bases). V lost 2 bases to trimming and J lost 9 bases, with 20 bases between them. From germline, CDR1 is SGHTA and CDR2 FQGNSA. The length of the CDR3 is 15 residues. This CDR3 reads CASSLTTDSYERQYF. The DNA for the CDR3 is TGTGCCAGCAGCTTAACGACAGATTCTTACGAGCGGCAGTACTTC.

The genes are TRBV28 and TRBJ2-5; a weak D match, TRBD1 (6 bases). This CDR3 has 14 amino acids. The germline CDR1 and CDR2 sequences are MDHEN and SYDVKM. The germline V and J ends were trimmed by 1 base and 1 base, with 7 bases remaining between them. Written as DNA, the CDR3 is TGTGCCAGCAGTTTATCAGGGGCCCAAGAGACCCAGTACTTC. Translated: CASSLSGAQETQYF.

CDR3 sequence (DNA): TGTGCCAGCAGCCCGACGGGGGGAGGGGCCAACGTCCTGACTTTC. Residues: CASSPTGGGANVLTF. This chain uses TRBV9 with TRBJ2-6, with TRBD2 matching 7 bases. The CDR3 totals 15 residues. V shed 4 bases, J shed 4 bases, and the junction held 5 bases outside the gene matches. The germline V gene encodes CDR1 SGDLS and CDR2 YYNGEE.

CDR3 amino acids: CASSFPGANIQYF. CDR3 nucleotide sequence: TGTGCCAGCAGTTTTCCAGGGGCGAACATTCAGTACTTC. The chain has TRBV27 and TRBJ2-4, with a tentative D call TRBD1 (6 bases). The CDR3 sequence is 13 residues long. CDR1 is MNHEY and CDR2 is SMNVEV in the germline V gene (reference sequence). The V end was cut by 3 bases, the J end by 7 bases, with 10 bases between.

This clone was recorded once. This chain joins TRBV7-8 and TRBJ1-5; maybe TRBD1 (6 bases). CDR3 length equals 16 residues. The germline V gene encodes CDR1 SGHVS and CDR2 FQNEAQ. Trimming cost V 0 bases and J 2 bases, with 11 bases left between them. The CDR3 DNA is TGTGCCAGCAGCTTAGCGTCGGCAGGGGGCAATCAGCCCCAGCATTTT. Amino acid sequence: CASSLASAGGNQPQHF.

In nucleotides, the CDR3 is TGCGCCAGCAGCCACCGGGGGGACCCTCTTGAAGGCTACACCTTC. Its translation is CASSHRGDPLEGYTF. The chain links TRBV5-1 to TRBJ1-2, with TRBD1 as a possible D gene (5 bases). V lost 4 bases and J lost 8, with 21 bases in between. Germline-derived CDR1 and CDR2 are SGHRS and YFSETQ. This CDR3 has 15 amino acids.

CDR3 region: CASSVSSGGIRDTQYF. The CDR3, as DNA: TGTGCCAGCAGCGTATCGAGCGGGGGGATACGAGATACGCAGTATTTT. The chain joins TRBV9 to TRBJ2-3; 9 nucleotides agree with TRBD2. The length of the CDR3 is 16 residues. The V segment lost 1 base and the J segment 5 bases; nucleotides outside the gene matches: 8. Germline loops: CDR1 SGDLS, CDR2 YYNGEE.

The gene calls are TRBV19 and TRBJ1-3; no definite D call. V was pared by 6 bases and J by 0 bases, with 9 bases between. CDR1 is LNHDA, CDR2 SQIVND, per germline (reference sequence). This CDR3 region has 14 residues. This CDR3 reads CASSPPASGNTIYF. In DNA form, the CDR3 reads TGTGCCAGTAGCCCCCCGGCCTCTGGAAACACCATATATTTT.

The chain recombines TRBV4-1 with TRBJ2-5; D is unresolved. The ends were cut back, 1 base at V and 4 bases at J, with 7 bases in the middle. Germline lookup yields CDR1 MGHRA and CDR2 YSYEKL. The CDR3 totals 13 residues. CDR3 DNA sequence: TGCGCCAGCAGCCAAGGAGCCCCAGAGACCCAGTACTTC. This translates into CASSQGAPETQYF.

This chain uses TRBV27 with TRBJ1-4, with D possibly TRBD1 on 6 matching bases. V gave up 7 bases and J gave up 8 bases, with 11 bases separating them. Germline CDR1 reads MNHEY; CDR2 reads SMNVEV (reference sequence). This CDR3 comprises 12 residues. CDR3 residues: CASTTGKEKLFF. CDR3 in DNA: TGTGCCAGCACCACAGGGAAGGAAAAACTGTTTTTT.

The CDR3 nucleotides are TGTGCCAGCAGTGATCTATTGGGACAGCCCGTAGGGGGGGGTGACACTGAAGCTTTCTTT. Residues: CASSDLLGQPVGGGDTEAFF. The chain couples TRBV2 to TRBJ1-1; the match to TRBD1 covers 7 bases. This CDR3 region has 20 residues. Germline V lookup: CDR1 SNHLY, CDR2 FYNNEI. Trimming at V came to 3 bases and at J to 3 bases, leaving 22 bases not matched to a gene.